A selection of T cell receptor beta chains follows, all from one sample in a study of cytomegalovirus exposure and HLA in healthy donors. Profiled with immunoSEQ multiplex PCR; TCRdb holds only in-frame clones, not every one. The sample contains about 250,000 clones, 80% of which appear only once. Sequenced: PBMCs. All receptors come from a girl under 10 years old in good health and CMV-seronegative. Each CDR3 is given with its conserved first and last residue. D genes are given only for firm matches. Only some rows state a clone size, as once, few, many or a class for expanded clones.

V gene	CDR3 length	clone size	J gene	D gene	CDR3 protein	CDR3 DNA
TRBV7-9	14	.	TRBJ1-3	.	CATPGGSSGNTIYF	TGTGCCACCCCCGGCGGCAGCTCTGGAAACACCATATATTTT
TRBV10-1	16	.	TRBJ2-1	TRBD2	CASSPGLAGGGSEQFF	TGCGCCAGCAGCCCCGGACTAGCGGGAGGGGGCAGTGAGCAGTTCTTC
TRBV28	13	.	TRBJ2-7	.	CASSFRETHEQYF	TGTGCCAGCAGTTTTAGGGAGACCCACGAGCAGTACTTC
TRBV18	15	.	TRBJ1-1	.	CASSPSQTVNTEAFF	TGTGCCAGCTCACCTTCTCAGACAGTTAACACTGAAGCTTTCTTT
TRBV28	15	once	TRBJ2-5	.	CASNPGQLYQETQYF	TGTGCCAGCAACCCTGGACAATTGTACCAAGAGACCCAGTACTTC
TRBV10-2	14	few	TRBJ2-7	.	CASTDQGSSYEQYF	TGCGCCAGCACCGACCAGGGATCGTCCTACGAGCAGTACTTC
TRBV10-3	14	.	TRBJ2-3	.	CAISDWASTDTQYF	TGTGCCATCAGTGATTGGGCGAGCACAGATACGCAGTATTTT
TRBV6-5	13	.	TRBJ2-7	.	CASSYSAAGEQYF	TGTGCCAGCAGTTACTCGGCGGCGGGCGAGCAGTACTTC
TRBV7-2	15	.	TRBJ1-5	.	CASSFFIQANQPQHF	TGTGCCAGCAGCTTTTTTATACAGGCCAATCAGCCCCAGCATTTT
TRBV28	15	few	TRBJ1-5	TRBD1	CASSLSGGPNQPQHF	TGTGCCAGCAGTTTATCAGGGGGCCCCAATCAGCCCCAGCATTTT
TRBV2	14	.	TRBJ1-1	.	CASRLGLPRVAAFF	TGTGCCAGCAGGTTGGGACTCCCGAGAGTCGCAGCTTTCTTT
TRBV28	13	few	TRBJ2-1	.	CATKSGLYNEQFF	TGTGCCACTAAGAGCGGACTTTACAATGAGCAGTTCTTC
TRBV10-3	15	once	TRBJ2-3	.	CAIKTGTPNTDTQYF	TGTGCCATCAAGACCGGGACTCCCAACACAGATACGCAGTATTTT
TRBV7-2	15	.	TRBJ2-1	TRBD2	CASSSGLAVYNEQFF	TGTGCCAGCAGCTCAGGACTAGCGGTTTACAATGAGCAGTTCTTC
TRBV29-1	13	.	TRBJ1-4	.	CSVPSSGNEKLFF	TGCAGCGTTCCCAGCTCGGGGAATGAAAAACTGTTTTTT
TRBV6-1	15	.	TRBJ1-2	.	CASSEYLEGSYGYTF	TGTGCCAGCAGTGAATATTTGGAGGGGAGCTATGGCTACACCTTC
TRBV6-5	14	.	TRBJ1-2	.	CASRTSGGVYGYTF	TGTGCCAGCAGGACTAGCGGGGGGGTCTATGGCTACACCTTC
TRBV27	18	.	TRBJ1-4	.	CASSSMGAGLTTNEKLFF	TGTGCCAGCAGTTCAATGGGGGCAGGCCTTACAACTAATGAAAAACTGTTTTTT
TRBV18	15	few	TRBJ1-2	TRBD1	CASSSYRGFFGGYTF	TGTGCCAGCTCAAGTTACAGGGGTTTTTTCGGTGGCTACACCTTC
TRBV27	16	once	TRBJ2-5	TRBD1	CASSSRTGVYQETQYF	TGTGCCAGCAGTTCACGGACAGGGGTGTACCAAGAGACCCAGTACTTC
TRBV7-6	13	.	TRBJ1-5	.	CASSLGDNQPQHF	TGTGCCAGCAGCTTAGGAGATAATCAGCCCCAGCATTTT
TRBV2	11	.	TRBJ1-1	.	CASNPGTEAFF	TGTGCCAGCAATCCGGGCACTGAAGCTTTCTTT
TRBV9	15	.	TRBJ1-1	TRBD1	CASSVRDSLNTEAFF	TGTGCCAGCAGCGTTAGGGACAGCTTGAACACTGAAGCTTTCTTT
TRBV29-1	13	.	TRBJ1-5	.	CSVGQGVDQPQHF	TGCAGCGTTGGTCAGGGTGTGGATCAGCCCCAGCATTTT
TRBV5-5	15	.	TRBJ2-3	.	CASSPPRGIKDTQYF	TGTGCCAGCAGCCCACCAAGGGGGATAAAAGATACGCAGTATTTT
TRBV13	17	.	TRBJ2-3	TRBD2	CASSPSPILAGAYTQYF	TGTGCCAGCAGCCCTAGTCCCATTTTAGCGGGAGCGTATACGCAGTATTTT
TRBV7-6	15	.	TRBJ1-5	.	CASSLVPSRSQPQHF	TGTGCCAGCAGCTTAGTCCCAAGCAGGTCTCAGCCCCAGCATTTT
TRBV7-2	13	few	TRBJ2-1	TRBD1	CASSLDRGNEQFF	TGTGCCAGCAGCTTGGACAGGGGAAATGAGCAGTTCTTC
TRBV14	12	once	TRBJ1-2	.	CASSQELRGYTF	TGTGCCAGCAGCCAAGAATTGCGGGGCTACACCTTC
TRBV25-1	16	once	TRBJ2-2	TRBD1	CASSEPGQGVRGELFF	TGTGCCAGCAGTGAACCCGGACAGGGAGTTCGCGGGGAGCTGTTTTTT
TRBV28	17	.	TRBJ2-1	TRBD2	CASSLARGLALYNEQFF	TGTGCCAGCAGTTTAGCGAGAGGACTAGCGTTGTACAATGAGCAGTTCTTC
TRBV28	15	.	TRBJ2-2	.	CAGGVGVGDTGELFF	TGTGCCGGTGGGGTCGGGGTAGGCGACACCGGGGAGCTGTTTTTT
TRBV4-1	16	.	TRBJ2-7	.	CASSQDIISSSYEQYF	TGCGCCAGCAGCCAAGATATAATCTCTAGCTCCTACGAGCAGTACTTC
TRBV4-1	14	few	TRBJ2-3	.	CASSHFRVDDTQYF	TGCGCCAGCAGCCATTTCCGCGTCGATGATACGCAGTATTTT
TRBV19	17	.	TRBJ1-5	TRBD1	CASSIFMDRLSNQPQHF	TGTGCCAGTAGTATTTTTATGGACAGGTTGAGCAATCAGCCCCAGCATTTT
TRBV30	12	.	TRBJ2-7	TRBD1	CAGTDTGYEQYF	TGTGCGGGGACAGACACGGGATACGAGCAGTACTTC
TRBV7-8	14	.	TRBJ2-2	.	CASSQRGYTGELFF	TGTGCCAGCAGCCAAAGAGGCTACACCGGGGAGCTGTTTTTT
TRBV27	14	.	TRBJ2-1	.	CASSDGGGLNEQFF	TGTGCCAGCAGCGACGGTGGAGGGCTCAATGAGCAGTTCTTC
TRBV4-1	17	.	TRBJ2-2	TRBD1	CASRKSSDRAYTGELFF	TGCGCCAGCCGGAAAAGTTCGGACAGGGCGTACACCGGGGAGCTGTTTTTT
TRBV2	14	once	TRBJ2-3	TRBD1	CASSKQGATDTQYF	TGTGCCAGCAGTAAACAGGGGGCAACGGATACGCAGTATTTT
TRBV7-9	17	.	TRBJ1-3	TRBD1	CSSRQMTGASSGNTIYF	TGTTCCAGTAGGCAAATGACAGGGGCGAGCTCTGGAAACACCATATATTTT
TRBV4-1	20	.	TRBJ1-2	.	CASSQDRRLFWGAESYGYTF	TGCGCCAGCAGCCAAGATCGTAGGCTTTTCTGGGGCGCGGAATCCTATGGCTACACCTTC
TRBV27	16	.	TRBJ2-1	.	CASSLGLPFSYNEQFF	TGTGCCAGCAGTTTAGGACTGCCTTTCTCCTACAATGAGCAGTTCTTC
TRBV27	14	few	TRBJ2-1	.	CASSPIGRANEQFF	TGTGCCAGCAGCCCGATAGGCAGGGCGAATGAGCAGTTCTTC
TRBV5-5	15	few	TRBJ1-6	TRBD1	CASSPFDRGSSPLHF	TGTGCCAGCAGCCCCTTTGACAGGGGAAGTTCACCCCTCCACTTT
TRBV19	15	.	TRBJ2-7	TRBD2	CASSIISGSSYEQYF	TGTGCCAGTAGTATAATCAGCGGGAGCTCCTACGAGCAGTACTTC
TRBV28	12	.	TRBJ1-2	TRBD1	CASREGAVGYTF	TGTGCCAGCAGAGAGGGGGCTGTTGGCTACACCTTC
TRBV10-1	15	.	TRBJ2-7	TRBD2	CASSLDTLAGREQYF	TGCGCCAGCAGTTTGGACACCTTAGCGGGAAGGGAGCAGTACTTC
TRBV6-5	15	once	TRBJ1-4	.	CASSYRPGSNEKLFF	TGTGCCAGCAGTTACCGGCCAGGGTCGAATGAAAAACTGTTTTTT